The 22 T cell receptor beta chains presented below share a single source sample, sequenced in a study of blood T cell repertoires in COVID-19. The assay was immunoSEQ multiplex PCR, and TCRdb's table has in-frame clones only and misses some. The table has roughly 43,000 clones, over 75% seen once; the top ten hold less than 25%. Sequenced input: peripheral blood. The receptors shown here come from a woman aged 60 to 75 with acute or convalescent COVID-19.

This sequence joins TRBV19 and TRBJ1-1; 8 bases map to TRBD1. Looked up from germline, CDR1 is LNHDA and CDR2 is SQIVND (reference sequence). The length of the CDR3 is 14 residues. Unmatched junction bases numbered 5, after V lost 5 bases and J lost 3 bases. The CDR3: CASSRTGRDTEAFF. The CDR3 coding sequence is TGTGCCAGTAGTCGGACAGGGCGGGACACTGAAGCTTTCTTT.

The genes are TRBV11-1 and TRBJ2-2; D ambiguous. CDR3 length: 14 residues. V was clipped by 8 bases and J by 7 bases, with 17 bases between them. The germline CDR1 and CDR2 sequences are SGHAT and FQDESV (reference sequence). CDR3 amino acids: CASDPNASGGELFF. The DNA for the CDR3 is TGTGCCAGCGACCCCAACGCCTCGGGCGGGGAGCTGTTTTTT.

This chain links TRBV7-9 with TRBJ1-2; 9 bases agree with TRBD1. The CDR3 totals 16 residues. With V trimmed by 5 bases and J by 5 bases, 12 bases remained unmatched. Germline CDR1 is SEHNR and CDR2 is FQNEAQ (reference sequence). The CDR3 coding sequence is TGTGCCAGCAGCCTCCTCTCGGGACAGGGCCCTTATGGCTACACCTTC. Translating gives CASSLLSGQGPYGYTF.

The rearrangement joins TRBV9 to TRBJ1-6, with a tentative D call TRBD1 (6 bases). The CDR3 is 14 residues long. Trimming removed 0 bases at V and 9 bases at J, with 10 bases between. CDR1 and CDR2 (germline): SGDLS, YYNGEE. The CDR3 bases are TGTGCCAGCAGCGTAGCAGGGGAAGTTTCACCCCTCCACTTT. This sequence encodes CASSVAGEVSPLHF. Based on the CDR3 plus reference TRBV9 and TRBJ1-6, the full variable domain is DSGVTQTPKHLITATGQRVTLRCSPRSGDLSVYWYQQSLDQGLQFLIQYYNGEERAKGNILERFSAQQFPDLHSELNLSSLELGDSALYFCASSVAGEVSPLHFGNGTRLTVT.

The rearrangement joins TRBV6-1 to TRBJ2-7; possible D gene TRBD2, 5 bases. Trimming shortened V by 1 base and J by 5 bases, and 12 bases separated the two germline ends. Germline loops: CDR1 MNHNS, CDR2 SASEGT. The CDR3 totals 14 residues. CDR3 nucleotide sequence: TGTGCCAGCAGTGAAGTTATCCGGGGTCACGAGCAGTACTTC. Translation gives CASSEVIRGHEQYF.

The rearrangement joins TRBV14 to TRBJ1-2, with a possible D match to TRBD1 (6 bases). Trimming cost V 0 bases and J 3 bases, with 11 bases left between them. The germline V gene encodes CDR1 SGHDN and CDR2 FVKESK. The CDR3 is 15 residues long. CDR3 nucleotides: TGTGCCAGCAGCCAAGATGTCAGGGGACACTATGGCTACACCTTC. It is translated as CASSQDVRGHYGYTF.

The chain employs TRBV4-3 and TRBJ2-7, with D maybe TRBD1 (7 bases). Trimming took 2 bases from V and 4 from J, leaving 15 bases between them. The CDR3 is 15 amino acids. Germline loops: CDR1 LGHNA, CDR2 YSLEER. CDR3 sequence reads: CASSQRGTVGYEQYF. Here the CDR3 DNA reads TGCGCCAGCAGCCAACGGGGGACAGTCGGGTACGAGCAGTACTTC.

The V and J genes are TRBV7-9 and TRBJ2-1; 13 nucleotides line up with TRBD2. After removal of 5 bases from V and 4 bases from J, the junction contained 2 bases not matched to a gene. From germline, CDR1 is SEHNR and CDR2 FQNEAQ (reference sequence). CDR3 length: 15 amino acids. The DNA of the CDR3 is TGTGCCAGCAGCGAGACTAGCGGGGGGTACAATGAGCAGTTCTTC. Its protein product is CASSETSGGYNEQFF.

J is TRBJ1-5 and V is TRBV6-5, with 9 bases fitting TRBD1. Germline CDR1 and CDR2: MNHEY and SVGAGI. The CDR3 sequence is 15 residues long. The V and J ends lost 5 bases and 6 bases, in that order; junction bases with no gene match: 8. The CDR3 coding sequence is TGTGCCAGCAGTCGGGACAGGGCGGGGGGTCAGCCCCAGCATTTT. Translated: CASSRDRAGGQPQHF.

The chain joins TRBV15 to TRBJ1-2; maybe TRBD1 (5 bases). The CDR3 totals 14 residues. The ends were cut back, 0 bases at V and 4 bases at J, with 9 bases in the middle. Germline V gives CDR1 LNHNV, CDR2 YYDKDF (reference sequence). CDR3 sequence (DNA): TGTGCCACCAGCAGAGATGGGCAGGGCTATGGCTACACCTTC. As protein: CATSRDGQGYGYTF. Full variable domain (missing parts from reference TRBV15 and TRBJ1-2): DAMVIQNPRYQVTQFGKPVTLSCSQTLNHNVMYWYQQKSSQAPKLLFHYYDKDFNNEADTPDNFQSRRPNTSFCFLDIRSPGLGDTAMYLCATSRDGQGYGYTFGSGTRLTVV.

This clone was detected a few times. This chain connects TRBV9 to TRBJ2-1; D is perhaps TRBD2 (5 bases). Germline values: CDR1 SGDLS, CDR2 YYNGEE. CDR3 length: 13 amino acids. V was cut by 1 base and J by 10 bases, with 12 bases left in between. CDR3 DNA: TGTGCCAGCAGCGTAACTGGGAGAACCGAGCAGTTCTTC. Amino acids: CASSVTGRTEQFF.

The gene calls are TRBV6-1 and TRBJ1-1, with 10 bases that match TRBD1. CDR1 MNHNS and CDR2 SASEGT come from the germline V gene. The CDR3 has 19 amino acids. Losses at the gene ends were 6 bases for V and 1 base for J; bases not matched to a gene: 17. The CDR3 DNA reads TGTGCCAGCAGCGAAAGACGACAGGGGGCGCGAGGTAGGAACACTGAAGCTTTCTTT. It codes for CASSERRQGARGRNTEAFF.

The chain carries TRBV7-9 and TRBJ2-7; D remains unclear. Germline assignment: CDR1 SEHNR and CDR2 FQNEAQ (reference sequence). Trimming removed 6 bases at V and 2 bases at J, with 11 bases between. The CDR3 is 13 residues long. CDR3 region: CASSPAAAYEQYF. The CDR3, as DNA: TGTGCCAGCAGTCCGGCTGCGGCCTACGAGCAGTACTTC. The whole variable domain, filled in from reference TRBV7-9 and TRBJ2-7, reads DTGVSQNPRHKITKRGQNVTFRCDPISEHNRLYWYRQTLGQGPEFLTYFQNEAQLEKSRLLSDRFSAERPKGSFSTLEIQRTEQGDSAMYLCASSPAAAYEQYFGPGTRLTVT.

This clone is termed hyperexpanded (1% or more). The CDR3 DNA reads as TGTGCCAGCAGCCCGAATACCGGGACAGGTTACTACGAGCAGTACTTC. Translated: CASSPNTGTGYYEQYF. V and J are TRBV7-9 and TRBJ2-7; 8 nucleotides match TRBD1. Germline V lookup: CDR1 SEHNR, CDR2 FQNEAQ (reference sequence). V lost 5 bases, J lost 3 bases, and 12 bases stayed unmatched. The CDR3 is 16 residues long.

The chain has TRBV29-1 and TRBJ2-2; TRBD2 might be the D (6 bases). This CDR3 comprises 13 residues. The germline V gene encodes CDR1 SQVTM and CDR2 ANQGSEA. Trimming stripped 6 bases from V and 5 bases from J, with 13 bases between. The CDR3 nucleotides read TGCAGCGTCAACCCTGCGGGAACCGGGGAGCTGTTTTTT. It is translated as CSVNPAGTGELFF.

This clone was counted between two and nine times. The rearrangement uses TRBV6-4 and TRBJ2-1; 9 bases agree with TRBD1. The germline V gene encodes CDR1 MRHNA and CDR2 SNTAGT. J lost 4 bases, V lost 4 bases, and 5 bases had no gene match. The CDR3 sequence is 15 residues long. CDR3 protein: CASSVSGTGYNEQFF. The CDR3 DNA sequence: TGTGCCAGCAGTGTATCCGGGACAGGGTACAATGAGCAGTTCTTC.

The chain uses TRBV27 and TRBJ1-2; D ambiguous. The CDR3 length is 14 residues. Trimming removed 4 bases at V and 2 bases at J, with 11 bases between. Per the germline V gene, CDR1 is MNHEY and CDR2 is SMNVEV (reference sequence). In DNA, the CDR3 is TGTGCCAGCAGTTCTAGGCGGGAAAACTATGGCTACACCTTC. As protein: CASSSRRENYGYTF.

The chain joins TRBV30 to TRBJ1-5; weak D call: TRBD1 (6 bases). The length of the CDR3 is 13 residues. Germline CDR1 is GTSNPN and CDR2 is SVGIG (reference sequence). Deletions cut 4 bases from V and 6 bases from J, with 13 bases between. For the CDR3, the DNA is TGTGCCTGGAATAAAGGGGGTGGTCAGCCCCAGCATTTT. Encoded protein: CAWNKGGGQPQHF.

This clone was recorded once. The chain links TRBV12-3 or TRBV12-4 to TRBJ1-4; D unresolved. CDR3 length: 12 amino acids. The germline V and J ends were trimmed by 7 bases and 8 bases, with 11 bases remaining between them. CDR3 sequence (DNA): TGTGCCAGCAAAGACGGGAGGGAAAAACTGTTTTTT. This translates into CASKDGREKLFF.

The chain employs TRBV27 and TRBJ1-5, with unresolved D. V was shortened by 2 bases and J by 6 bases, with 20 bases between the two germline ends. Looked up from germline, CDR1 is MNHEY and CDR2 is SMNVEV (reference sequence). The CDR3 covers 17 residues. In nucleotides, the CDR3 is TGTGCCAGCAGTTTAGTAGGTGTAGGGCCCGGAGGTCAGCCCCAGCATTTT. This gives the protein CASSLVGVGPGGQPQHF.

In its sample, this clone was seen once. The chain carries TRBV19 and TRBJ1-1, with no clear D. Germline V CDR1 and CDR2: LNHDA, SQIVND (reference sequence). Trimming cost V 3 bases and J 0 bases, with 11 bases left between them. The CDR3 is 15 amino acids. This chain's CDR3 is CASSIRPGLNTEAFF. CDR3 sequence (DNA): TGTGCCAGTAGTATCCGCCCGGGATTGAACACTGAAGCTTTCTTT. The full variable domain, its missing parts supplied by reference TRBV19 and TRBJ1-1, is DGGITQSPKYLFRKEGQNVTLSCEQNLNHDAMYWYRQDPGQGLRLIYYSQIVNDFQKGDIAEGYSVSREKKESFPLTVTSAQKNPTAFYLCASSIRPGLNTEAFFGQGTRLTVV.

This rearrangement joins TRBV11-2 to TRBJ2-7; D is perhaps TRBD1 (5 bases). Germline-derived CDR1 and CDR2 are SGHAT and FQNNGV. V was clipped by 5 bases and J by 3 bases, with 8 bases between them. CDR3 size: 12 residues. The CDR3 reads CASSPQGYEQYF. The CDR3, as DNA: TGTGCCAGCAGCCCGCAGGGCTACGAGCAGTACTTC. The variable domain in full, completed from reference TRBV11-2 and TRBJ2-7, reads EAGVAQSPRYKIIEKRQSVAFWCNPISGHATLYWYQQILGQGPKLLIQFQNNGVVDDSQLPKDRFSAERLKGVDSTLKIQPAKLEDSAVYLCASSPQGYEQYFGPGTRLTVT.